This TCR beta chain came from a study of cytomegalovirus exposure and HLA in healthy donors. The germline V and J ends were trimmed by 0 bases and 0 bases, with 6 bases remaining between them. This CDR3 has 14 residues. Germline lookup yields CDR1 SGHNT and CDR2 YYREEE (reference sequence). Study findings and constraints: Among TCR beta chains, those listed as cytomegalovirus-associated numbered approximately 150. According to a later analysis, TCR clusters from the first cohort tended to co-occur in the approximately 130 validation repertoires. Diagnosis of cytomegalovirus status made by the classifier reportedly showed high specificity and sensitivity.

The table came from immunoSEQ multiplex PCR; TCRdb's copy has only in-frame clones and leaves some out. The top ten hold 1.4% to 1.5% of the sample, which has about 190,000 clones, roughly 83% seen once. This clone was counted a single time. Its target is unknown. The specimen sequenced was PBMCs. The TCR was taken from a woman under 30 in good health and CMV-seronegative. The rearrangement uses TRBV5-4 and TRBJ2-5, with TRBD2 as a possible D gene (6 bases). The CDR3, as DNA: TGTGCCAGCAGCTTGGGACTAGACCAAGAGACCCAGTACTTC. This gives the protein CASSLGLDQETQYF.